The 29 T cell receptor beta chains given below trace back to one sample, sequenced in a study of cytomegalovirus exposure and HLA in healthy donors. 13 Jbeta primers and 60 Vbeta primers were used for the PCR. This table comes from immunoSEQ multiplex PCR, and its TCRdb copy is limited to in-frame clones, with some not included. The table records 75,000 to 95,000 clones, just under 70% of them present only once. Sequenced material: PBMCs. The origin of the receptors is a man between 45 and 60 years old in good health and CMV-seronegative.

Here the CDR3 DNA reads TGTGCCAGCAGCTTTGGCGGGGGGCTTAATACGCAGTATTTT. Translation gives CASSFGGGLNTQYF. This sequence joins TRBV7-6 and TRBJ2-3; 8 nucleotides align to TRBD2. Germline CDR1 SGHVS, CDR2 FNYEAQ. V dropped 3 bases and J dropped 7; count of bases not matched to a gene: 6. There are 14 residues in the CDR3.

The chain is built from TRBV2 and TRBJ2-7; possible D gene TRBD1, 6 bases. V was pared by 10 bases and J by 5 bases, with 15 bases between. The germline V gene has CDR1 SNHLY and CDR2 FYNNEI. The CDR3 extends over 12 amino acids. CDR3 amino acids: CATQGTGNEQYV. In DNA form, the CDR3 reads TGTGCCACCCAGGGGACCGGGAACGAGCAGTACGTC.

The V call is TRBV9, the J call TRBJ2-7; 11 bases match TRBD1. The germline V gene encodes CDR1 SGDLS and CDR2 YYNGEE. V lost 2 bases and J lost 6; bases outside the gene matches: 7. The CDR3 runs to 15 residues. The CDR3 DNA reads TGTGCCAGCAGCGTGTGGGGGACAGGGGGGTCCGAGCAGTACTTC. Encoded protein: CASSVWGTGGSEQYF.

The rearrangement uses TRBV7-9 and TRBJ1-1; weak D call: TRBD1 (5 bases). Looked up from germline, CDR1 is SEHNR and CDR2 is FQNEAQ (reference sequence). V was clipped by 5 bases and J by 7 bases, with 14 bases between them. The CDR3 sequence is 13 residues long. The CDR3 nucleotides read TGTGCCAGCAGCAAGGAAGGGGATTTTGAAGCTTTCTTT. Protein sequence: CASSKEGDFEAFF.

This chain joins TRBV9 and TRBJ2-3; D remains unclear. The CDR3 runs 14 residues. Germline V gene sequence: CDR1 SGDLS, CDR2 YYNGEE. V was shortened by 0 bases and J by 4 bases, with 9 bases between the two germline ends. The CDR3 reads CASSVATVADTQYF. The CDR3 DNA follows: TGTGCCAGCAGCGTAGCTACTGTGGCAGATACGCAGTATTTT.

The rearrangement uses TRBV7-8 and TRBJ2-5, with 7 bases fitting TRBD1. The V gene end was trimmed by 2 bases and the J gene end by 3 bases; junction bases not matched to a gene: 6. Germline loops: CDR1 SGHVS, CDR2 FQNEAQ. This CDR3 has 15 residues. In nucleotides, the CDR3 is TGTGCCAGCAGCTTACCGCCGACAGGGAAAGAGACCCAGTACTTC. Protein product: CASSLPPTGKETQYF.

This clone turned up a few times. The chain couples TRBV27 to TRBJ1-6; D is ambiguous. Germline V CDR1 and CDR2: MNHEY, SMNVEV (reference sequence). Deletions cut 6 bases from V and 7 bases from J, with 10 bases between. The CDR3 totals 13 residues. The CDR3 sequence is CASSLQRNSPLHF. The DNA for the CDR3 is TGTGCCAGCAGCTTGCAGAGGAATTCACCCCTCCACTTT.

V gene TRBV2 combines with J gene TRBJ2-1; D unresolved. Germline values: CDR1 SNHLY, CDR2 FYNNEI. This CDR3 contains 13 residues. Trimming pared 2 bases from V and 6 bases from J, leaving 8 bases between. The CDR3 sequence is CASSERLLNEQFF. CDR3 in DNA: TGTGCCAGCAGTGAAAGACTTCTCAATGAGCAGTTCTTC.

The chain combines TRBV7-2 with TRBJ1-6, with D unresolved. The CDR3 contains 17 residues. Trimming took 0 bases from V and 0 from J, leaving 9 bases between them. Germline loops: CDR1 SGHTA, CDR2 FQGNSA. CDR3 residues: CASSLASTGSYNSPLHF. Written as DNA, the CDR3 is TGTGCCAGCAGCTTAGCGTCCACGGGCTCCTATAATTCACCCCTCCACTTT.

This CDR3 reads CATSASSGYNEQFF. The DNA of the CDR3 is TGTGCCACCAGCGCCTCTAGCGGATACAATGAGCAGTTCTTC. The V gene is TRBV15, the J gene TRBJ2-1, with 7 bases lining up with TRBD2. Germline assignment: CDR1 LNHNV and CDR2 YYDKDF (reference sequence). This CDR3 is 14 amino acids long. The V segment lost 5 bases and the J segment 4 bases; nucleotides outside the gene matches: 5.

The V gene is TRBV29-1, the J gene TRBJ1-1; 7 bases match TRBD1. CDR1 and CDR2 (germline): SQVTM, ANQGSEA. The CDR3 is 11 residues long. CDR3 bases: TGCAGTGGTCAGGGGGGCACTGAAGCTTTCTTT. This gives the protein CSGQGGTEAFF.

The V gene is TRBV5-1, the J gene TRBJ2-2; TRBD2 aligns across 8 bases. CDR3 length: 15 residues. The V and J ends lost 1 base and 3 bases, in that order; junction bases with no gene match: 2. Germline CDR1 reads SGHRS; CDR2 reads YFSETQ. The CDR3 protein is CASSLRAGDTGELFF. CDR3 in DNA: TGCGCCAGCAGCTTGAGAGCGGGGGACACCGGGGAGCTGTTTTTT. The full variable domain, with the rest looked up from reference TRBV5-1 and TRBJ2-2, is KAGVTQTPRYLIKTRGQQVTLSCSPISGHRSVSWYQQTPGQGLQFLFEYFSETQRNKGNFPGRFSGRQFSNSRSEMNVSTLELGDSALYLCASSLRAGDTGELFFGEGSRLTVL.

The chain joins TRBV7-9 to TRBJ2-5; D call uncertain. CDR1 is SEHNR, CDR2 FQNEAQ, per germline (reference sequence). Trimming left V 2 bases short and J 5 bases short, with 9 bases between. The length of the CDR3 is 13 residues. The CDR3 bases are TGTGCCAGCAGCTTAAGAGTTCGGGAGACCCAGTACTTC. Translation: CASSLRVRETQYF.

This rearrangement joins TRBV9 to TRBJ2-2, with TRBD2 matching over 10 bases. V lost 0 bases, J lost 4 bases, and 3 bases stayed unmatched. The CDR3 has 16 amino acids. Germline-derived CDR1 and CDR2 are SGDLS and YYNGEE. The CDR3 DNA sequence: TGTGCCAGCAGCGTAGGGCCTAGCGGGGGCACCGGGGAGCTGTTTTTT. Translating it yields CASSVGPSGGTGELFF.

This clone has only a few counts. The V and J genes are TRBV19 and TRBJ1-5, with D tentatively TRBD1 (5 bases). The CDR3 consists of 13 residues. Trimming removed 6 bases at V and 9 bases at J, with 15 bases between. CDR1 is LNHDA, CDR2 SQIVND, per germline (reference sequence). CDR3 sequence reads: CASRISDGGPQHF. The DNA of the CDR3 is TGTGCCAGTAGAATTTCGGACGGGGGGCCCCAGCATTTT.

The CDR3 is CASSLQGLAGGSPTDTQYF. The DNA for the CDR3 is TGCGCCAGCAGCCTACAGGGACTAGCGGGGGGTTCACCAACAGATACGCAGTATTTT. The rearrangement links TRBV5-1 to TRBJ2-3, with TRBD2 identical over 15 bases. The CDR3 length is 19 residues. The trim removed 4 bases at V and 3 bases at J, leaving 12 bases unmatched. Germline V gene sequence: CDR1 SGHRS, CDR2 YFSETQ.

The chain employs TRBV18 and TRBJ1-1; the D gene is possibly TRBD1 (6 bases). The CDR3 is 14 amino acids. The germline V and J ends were trimmed by 6 bases and 0 bases, with 11 bases remaining between them. Looked up from germline, CDR1 is KGHSH and CDR2 is LQKENI. This CDR3 reads CASSPDSLNTEAFF. CDR3 nucleotides: TGTGCCAGCTCCCCGGACAGCCTGAACACTGAAGCTTTCTTT.

Only a few counts were recorded for this clone. The genes are TRBV28 and TRBJ1-2; D gene unclear. From germline, CDR1 is MDHEN and CDR2 SYDVKM. V was pared by 3 bases and J by 3 bases, with 17 bases between. CDR3 size: 16 residues. Here the CDR3 reads CASSLPKTKRDYGYTF. CDR3 DNA sequence: TGTGCCAGCAGTTTGCCAAAGACAAAGAGGGACTATGGCTACACCTTC.

This chain connects TRBV11-2 to TRBJ2-5; TRBD2 matches at 7 bases. Looked up from germline, CDR1 is SGHAT and CDR2 is FQNNGV. After removal of 5 bases from V and 2 bases from J, the junction contained 11 bases not matched to a gene. This CDR3 comprises 16 residues. The CDR3 DNA sequence: TGTGCCAGCAGCCGAAAGGGGCTAGCGGTACAAGAGACCCAGTACTTC. As protein: CASSRKGLAVQETQYF.

CDR3 DNA: TGTGCCAGCAGCGTACCGGGACTAGCGATTTACGAGCAGTTCTTC. Its translation: CASSVPGLAIYEQFF. The J gene is TRBJ2-1, the V gene TRBV11-1; 10 nucleotides line up with TRBD2. The CDR3 has 15 amino acids. Germline values: CDR1 SGHAT, CDR2 FQDESV (reference sequence). Trimming at V came to 5 bases and at J to 10 bases, leaving 11 bases not matched to a gene.

This clone was seen a handful of times. The chain joins TRBV2 to TRBJ2-7; possible D gene TRBD1, 5 bases. The germline gives CDR1 SNHLY, CDR2 FYNNEI. The CDR3 is made up of 14 amino acids. The V gene lost 1 base and the J gene lost 0 bases, with 7 bases spanning the gap. CDR3 bases: TGTGCCAGCAGTGAAGTACAGGACTCCTACGAGCAGTACTTC. This gives the protein CASSEVQDSYEQYF.

The chain joins TRBV9 to TRBJ1-2, with TRBD1 identical over 7 bases. V lost 2 bases to trimming and J lost 0 bases; unmatched junction nucleotides: 7. The CDR3 totals 16 residues. CDR1 and CDR2 (germline): SGDLS, YYNGEE. CDR3 coding DNA: TGTGCCAGCAGCGTCGACCCACAGGGGACTAACTATGGCTACACCTTC. As protein: CASSVDPQGTNYGYTF.

The V gene is TRBV9, the J gene TRBJ1-4, with TRBD1 matching 7 bases. This CDR3 spans 15 amino acids. The ends lost 5 bases at V and 8 bases at J; junction bases unmatched: 12. Germline V gives CDR1 SGDLS, CDR2 YYNGEE. The CDR3 nucleotides are TGTGCCAGCAGTAAAAGGGGGCAGCTAAACGAAAAACTGTTTTTT. Its translation: CASSKRGQLNEKLFF.

The CDR3 nucleotides are TGTGCCACCAGCACGAGGGAAGAGGCCGGGGAGCTGTTTTTT. Its protein product is CATSTREEAGELFF. The genes are TRBV15 and TRBJ2-2, with D perhaps TRBD2 (5 bases). The germline V gene has CDR1 LNHNV and CDR2 YYDKDF (reference sequence). This CDR3 region has 14 residues. The germline V and J ends were trimmed by 4 bases and 6 bases, with 12 bases remaining between them.

In this sample, this clone turned up a few times. The rearrangement uses TRBV4-3 and TRBJ2-3; 12 bases fit TRBD2. The CDR3 has 15 residues. Trimming cost V 0 bases and J 5 bases; bases outside gene matches: 0. The germline V gene encodes CDR1 LGHNA and CDR2 YSLEER. This CDR3 is CASSQELAGGDTQYF. CDR3 nucleotide sequence: TGCGCCAGCAGCCAAGAACTAGCGGGGGGAGATACGCAGTATTTT.

This chain connects TRBV18 to TRBJ1-1; TRBD1 matches at 7 bases. The V segment lost 3 bases and the J segment 5 bases; nucleotides outside the gene matches: 6. The germline CDR1 and CDR2 sequences are KGHSH and LQKENI. This CDR3 spans 14 amino acids. The CDR3 coding sequence is TGTGCCAGCTCACCCGAGACAGGGTCAACTGAAGCTTTCTTT. It specifies CASSPETGSTEAFF.

The chain joins TRBV6-5 to TRBJ2-3, with TRBD1 matching 8 bases. The length of the CDR3 is 15 residues. Unmatched junction bases numbered 5, after V lost 4 bases and J lost 2 bases. CDR1 MNHEY and CDR2 SVGAGI come from the germline V gene. As DNA, the CDR3 is TGTGCCAGCAGTTTGCAGGGGGCCCACACAGATACGCAGTATTTT. Translation: CASSLQGAHTDTQYF.

V is TRBV7-2 and J is TRBJ1-6; TRBD1 might be the D (5 bases). With 0 bases removed from V and 7 bases from J, the gap between germline ends came to 16 bases. CDR1 and CDR2 from the germline V gene are SGHTA and FQGNSA. The CDR3 loop spans 17 amino acids. This CDR3 reads CASSLAFSTVQNSPLHF. DNA of the CDR3: TGTGCCAGCAGCTTAGCCTTTTCGACAGTTCAGAATTCACCCCTCCACTTT.

The gene calls are TRBV5-4 and TRBJ2-7, with 10 bases lining up with TRBD2. The CDR3 consists of 16 residues. Germline-derived CDR1 and CDR2 are SGHNT and YYREEE (reference sequence). J was trimmed by 0 bases and V by 3 bases; bases with no gene match: 6. The CDR3: CASSSRSSGSSYEQYV. Written as DNA, the CDR3 is TGTGCCAGCAGCTCCCGGTCTAGCGGGAGCTCCTACGAGCAGTACGTC.